A selection of T cell receptor beta chains follows, all from one sample in a study of T cell changes during pregnancy in multiple sclerosis. The table came from immunoSEQ multiplex PCR; TCRdb's copy has only in-frame clones and leaves some out. Among about 110,000 clones, approximately 90% were seen once, and the ten largest hold 0.78%. The specimen comprised peripheral blood, sampled in the third trimester of pregnancy. The origin of the receptors is a female donor in good health, enrolled as a control in a pregnancy study. Both conserved end residues are part of each CDR3. D genes are given only for firm matches. Clone size appears in some rows only: once, few, many, or a class for an expanded clone.

V: TRBV7-2
J: TRBJ2-2
D: TRBD2
size: NA
CDR3: CASSPPTSGPNTGELFF
DNA: TGTGCCAGCAGCCCGCCGACTAGCGGGCCGAACACCGGGGAGCTGTTTTTT

V: TRBV6-7
J: TRBJ1-4
D: TRBD1
size: NA
CDR3: CASSYGLGLDRCNGATNEKLFF
DNA: TGTGCCAGCAGTTACGGTTTGGGGTTGGACAGGTGTAATGGTGCAACTAATGAAAAACTGTTTTTT

V: TRBV12-5
J: TRBJ2-2
D: NA
size: NA
CDR3: CASGFEGANTGELFF
DNA: TGTGCTAGTGGATTTGAGGGGGCGAACACCGGGGAGCTGTTTTTT

V: TRBV5-1
J: TRBJ1-1
D: NA
size: once
CDR3: CASSSRAGNTEAFF
DNA: TGCGCCAGCAGCTCGCGGGCCGGGAACACTGAAGCTTTCTTT

V: TRBV5-4
J: TRBJ1-3
D: TRBD1
size: NA
CDR3: CASSLGDRGDGNTIYF
DNA: TGTGCCAGCAGCTTGGGGGACAGGGGCGATGGAAACACCATATATTTT

V: TRBV18
J: TRBJ1-2
D: NA
size: NA
CDR3: CASSPLGDDYTF
DNA: TGTGCCAGCTCACCACTAGGGGATGACTACACCTTC

V: TRBV19
J: TRBJ1-2
D: TRBD1
size: NA
CDR3: CASSPGQGNYGYTF
DNA: TGTGCCAGTAGCCCGGGACAGGGTAACTATGGCTACACCTTC

V: TRBV7-2
J: TRBJ2-7
D: NA
size: NA
CDR3: CASSSLGVYYEQYF
DNA: TGTGCCAGCAGCTCCCTCGGGGTGTACTACGAGCAGTACTTC

V: TRBV5-5
J: TRBJ2-7
D: TRBD2
size: NA
CDR3: CASSLAGGDYEQYF
DNA: TGTGCCAGCAGCTTGGCTGGGGGGGATTACGAGCAGTACTTC

V: TRBV6-5
J: TRBJ2-7
D: NA
size: NA
CDR3: CASSRVRDEQYF
DNA: TGTGCCAGCAGCAGGGTTCGTGACGAGCAGTACTTC

V: TRBV7-8
J: TRBJ2-7
D: NA
size: once
CDR3: CASSLAGAEVEEQYF
DNA: TGTGCCAGCAGCTTAGCGGGAGCGGAAGTTGAAGAGCAGTACTTC

V: TRBV30
J: TRBJ1-1
D: NA
size: NA
CDR3: CAWSLQVNTEAFF
DNA: TGTGCCTGGAGTCTCCAGGTGAACACTGAAGCTTTCTTT

V: TRBV23-1
J: TRBJ1-1
D: TRBD1
size: NA
CDR3: CASSQYRTDRSGNTEAFF
DNA: TGCGCCAGCAGTCAATACCGGACGGACAGGTCTGGGAACACTGAAGCTTTCTTT

V: TRBV5-5
J: TRBJ2-5
D: NA
size: NA
CDR3: CASTMKLPTIGTQYF
DNA: TGTGCCAGCACCATGAAGCTCCCGACAATTGGGACCCAGTACTTC

V: TRBV2
J: TRBJ2-3
D: NA
size: NA
CDR3: CASSVWLATTDTQYF
DNA: TGTGCCAGCAGTGTCTGGCTAGCGACCACAGATACGCAGTATTTT

V: TRBV18
J: TRBJ1-2
D: NA
size: NA
CDR3: CASSPPGGNYGYTF
DNA: TGTGCCAGCTCACCACCGGGAGGGAACTATGGCTACACCTTC

V: TRBV5-4
J: TRBJ1-2
D: TRBD1
size: NA
CDR3: CASSPDRANYGYTF
DNA: TGTGCCAGCAGCCCGGACAGGGCTAACTATGGCTACACCTTC

V: TRBV6-5
J: TRBJ2-7
D: NA
size: NA
CDR3: CASSYLRGYEQYF
DNA: TGTGCCAGCAGTTACTTAAGGGGATACGAGCAGTACTTC

V: TRBV18
J: TRBJ1-1
D: NA
size: NA
CDR3: CASSPTVRTDTEAFF
DNA: TGTGCCAGCTCACCAACTGTCCGGACAGACACTGAAGCTTTCTTT

V: TRBV4-3
J: TRBJ2-7
D: NA
size: NA
CDR3: CASSQVEYPQQQYF
DNA: TGCGCCAGCAGCCAAGTTGAGTATCCTCAACAGCAGTACTTC

V: TRBV6-4
J: TRBJ1-1
D: NA
size: NA
CDR3: CASSRQENTEAFF
DNA: TGTGCCAGCAGCAGACAGGAAAACACTGAAGCTTTCTTT

V: TRBV19
J: TRBJ1-1
D: NA
size: once
CDR3: CASSFQIEAFF
DNA: TGTGCCAGTAGTTTTCAAATTGAAGCTTTCTTT